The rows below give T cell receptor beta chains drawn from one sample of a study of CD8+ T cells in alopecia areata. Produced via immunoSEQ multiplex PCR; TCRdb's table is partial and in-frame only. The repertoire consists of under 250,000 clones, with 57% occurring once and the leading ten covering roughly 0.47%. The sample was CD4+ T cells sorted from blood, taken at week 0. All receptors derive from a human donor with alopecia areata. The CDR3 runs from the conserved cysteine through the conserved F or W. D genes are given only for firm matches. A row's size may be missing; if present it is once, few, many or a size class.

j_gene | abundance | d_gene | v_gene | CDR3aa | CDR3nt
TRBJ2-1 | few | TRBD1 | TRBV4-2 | CASSQDAGGSYNEQFF | TGTGCCAGCAGCCAAGATGCAGGGGGTTCCTACAATGAGCAGTTCTTC
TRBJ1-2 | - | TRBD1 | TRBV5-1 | CASSLEDRGNGYTF | TGCGCCAGCAGCCTAGAGGACAGGGGGAATGGCTACACCTTC
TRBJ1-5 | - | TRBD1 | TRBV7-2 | CASSLGQGAQHF | TGTGCCAGCAGCTTAGGACAGGGGGCCCAGCATTTT
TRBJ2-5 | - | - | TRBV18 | CASSPAKETQYF | TGTGCCAGCTCACCGGCAAAAGAGACCCAGTACTTC
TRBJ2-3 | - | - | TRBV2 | CASGRNGGTDTQYF | TGTGCCAGCGGGAGGAATGGAGGCACAGATACGCAGTATTTT
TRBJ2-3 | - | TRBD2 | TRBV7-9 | CASSWGLAGDTQYF | TGTGCCAGCAGCTGGGGACTAGCGGGAGATACGCAGTATTTT
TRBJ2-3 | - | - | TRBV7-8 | CASRAVRGRRSDTQYF | TGTGCCAGCAGAGCCGTCCGGGGCAGACGATCGGATACGCAGTATTTT
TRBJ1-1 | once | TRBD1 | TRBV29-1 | CSVGRTGTNEAFF | TGCAGCGTTGGTAGGACAGGGACAAATGAAGCTTTCTTT
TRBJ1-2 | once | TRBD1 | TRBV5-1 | CASSLSGTGNYGYTF | TGCGCCAGCAGCTTGTCCGGGACAGGGAACTATGGCTACACCTTC
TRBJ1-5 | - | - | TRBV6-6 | CASSYSGSSNQPQHF | TGTGCCAGCAGTTACTCGGGTAGCTCGAATCAGCCCCAGCATTTT
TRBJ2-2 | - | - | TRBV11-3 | CASSSVGMEGELFF | TGTGCCAGCAGCTCCGTGGGGATGGAAGGGGAGCTGTTTTTT
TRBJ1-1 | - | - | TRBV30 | CAWSPTTEAFF | TGTGCCTGGAGTCCCACGACTGAAGCTTTCTTT
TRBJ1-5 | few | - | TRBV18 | CASSLDSSKGNQPQHF | TGTGCCAGCTCGTTGGACTCCTCGAAGGGCAATCAGCCCCAGCATTTT
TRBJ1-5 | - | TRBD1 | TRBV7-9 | CASSAGQSNQPQHF | TGTGCCAGCAGCGCGGGACAGAGCAATCAGCCCCAGCATTTT
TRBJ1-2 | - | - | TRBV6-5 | CAGRPNRDYGYTF | TGTGCCGGCAGACCTAACAGGGACTATGGCTACACCTTC
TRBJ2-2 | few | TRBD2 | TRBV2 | CASRGLADFTGELFF | TGTGCCAGCAGGGGACTAGCGGACTTCACCGGGGAGCTGTTTTTT
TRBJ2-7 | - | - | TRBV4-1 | CASSQAPLDRLRSSYEQYF | TGCGCCAGCAGCCAAGCCCCTCTAGACAGGTTGAGGAGCTCCTACGAGCAGTACTTC
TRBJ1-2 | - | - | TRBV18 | CASSQDSGGYTF | TGTGCCAGCTCCCAGGACAGCGGTGGCTACACCTTC
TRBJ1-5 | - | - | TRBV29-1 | CSVVGSGTGSNQPQHF | TGCAGCGTTGTTGGTTCAGGGACGGGCAGCAATCAGCCCCAGCATTTT
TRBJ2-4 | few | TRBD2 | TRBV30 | CAWSVRTSAENIQYF | TGTGCCTGGAGTGTAAGGACTAGTGCTGAAAACATTCAGTACTTC
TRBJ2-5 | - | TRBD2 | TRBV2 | CASSSGKGKTQYF | TGTGCCAGCAGTAGCGGGAAGGGAAAGACCCAGTACTTC
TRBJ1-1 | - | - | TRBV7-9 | CASSPQVSAEAFF | TGTGCCAGCAGCCCACAGGTATCCGCTGAAGCTTTCTTT
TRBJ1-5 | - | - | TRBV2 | CASSVTGRVQPQHF | TGTGCCAGCAGTGTTACAGGGAGAGTTCAGCCCCAGCATTTT
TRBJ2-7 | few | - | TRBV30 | CAWSVQGEQYF | TGTGCCTGGAGTGTACAGGGTGAGCAGTACTTC
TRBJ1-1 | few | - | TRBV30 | CAWIWAGMNTEAFF | TGTGCCTGGATTTGGGCGGGGATGAACACTGAAGCTTTCTTT
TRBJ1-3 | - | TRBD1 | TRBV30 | CAWSKGASGNTIYF | TGTGCCTGGAGTAAGGGGGCTTCTGGAAACACCATATATTTT
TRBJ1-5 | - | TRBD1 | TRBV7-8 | CASSLGQGANRQPQHF | TGTGCCAGCAGCTTAGGACAGGGGGCGAATCGTCAGCCCCAGCATTTT
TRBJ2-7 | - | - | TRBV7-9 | CASSLNTRDTYEQYF | TGTGCCAGCAGCCTCAATACCCGGGACACGTACGAGCAGTACTTC
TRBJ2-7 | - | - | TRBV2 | CASSPQGGRGPQYF | TGTGCCAGCAGCCCCCAGGGGGGTCGGGGTCCGCAGTACTTC
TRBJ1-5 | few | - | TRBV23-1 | CASSHTTLGNQPQHF | TGCGCCAGCAGTCACACAACCTTAGGCAATCAGCCCCAGCATTTT
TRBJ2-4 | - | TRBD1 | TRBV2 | CASKGTGNGNIQYF | TGTGCCAGCAAAGGGACAGGGAATGGGAACATTCAGTACTTC
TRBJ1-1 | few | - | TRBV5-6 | CASSVLDSKNTEAFF | TGTGCCAGCAGCGTTCTGGACAGTAAGAACACTGAAGCTTTCTTT
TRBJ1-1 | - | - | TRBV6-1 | CASSEAKTAFF | TGTGCCAGCAGTGAAGCGAAAACAGCTTTCTTT
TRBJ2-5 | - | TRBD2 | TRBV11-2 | CASSFRLAGRETQYF | TGTGCCAGCAGCTTCAGACTAGCGGGAAGGGAGACCCAGTACTTC
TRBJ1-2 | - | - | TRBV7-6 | CASSSEGGLSNYGYTF | TGTGCCAGCAGCTCCGAAGGGGGTCTTTCTAACTATGGCTACACCTTC
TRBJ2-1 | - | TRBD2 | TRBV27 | CASSLGTSGNNEQFF | TGTGCCAGCAGTTTGGGGACTAGCGGAAACAATGAGCAGTTCTTC